The 7 T cell receptor beta chains below were found in one sample sequenced in a study of cytomegalovirus exposure and HLA in healthy donors. The PCR ran on 60 Vbeta and 13 Jbeta primers. Measured with immunoSEQ multiplex PCR; TCRdb has only the in-frame clones, and not every one. The sample is made up of 75,000 to 95,000 clones, and the top ten hold 5.5% of it. Sequencing was carried out using PBMCs. All receptors come from a girl aged 5-17 years in good health and CMV-seropositive.

The chain couples TRBV18 to TRBJ2-1; TRBD1 aligns across 9 bases. This CDR3 is built from 14 residues. The V gene end was trimmed by 1 base and the J gene end by 8 bases; junction bases not matched to a gene: 3. Germline CDR1 and CDR2: KGHSH and LQKENI. The CDR3 loop is CASSPQDRGYEQFF. DNA for the CDR3: TGTGCCAGCTCACCACAGGACAGGGGATATGAGCAGTTCTTC.

The J gene is TRBJ1-6, the V gene TRBV18; D is possibly TRBD1 (6 bases). The V gene lost 6 bases and the J gene lost 13 bases, with 19 bases spanning the gap. Germline CDR1 KGHSH, CDR2 LQKENI. CDR3 length: 14 residues. This CDR3 is CASSPSGELRPLHF. The DNA of the CDR3 is TGTGCCAGCTCCCCCTCAGGGGAGTTGAGGCCCCTCCACTTT.

CDR3 residues: CASSRITTAGTGNTIYF. CDR3 nucleotides: TGCGCCAGCAGCCGCATAACCACTGCAGGGACTGGAAACACCATATATTTT. The chain links TRBV4-1 to TRBJ1-3; D is perhaps TRBD1 (5 bases). This CDR3 comprises 17 residues. Deletions cut 4 bases from V and 2 bases from J, with 18 bases between. Germline CDR1 MGHRA, CDR2 YSYEKL.

J is TRBJ1-2 and V is TRBV11-2, with D uncertain. Germline V gene data show CDR1 as SGHAT and CDR2 as FQNNGV. The CDR3 has 13 residues. V lost 1 base and J lost 5, with 8 bases in between. In nucleotides, the CDR3 is TGTGCCAGCAGCTTAGCCGGGATGTATGGCTACACCTTC. Amino acid sequence: CASSLAGMYGYTF.

The chain has TRBV18 and TRBJ2-3, with D unclear. The germline V gene encodes CDR1 KGHSH and CDR2 LQKENI. V shed 3 bases and J shed 3 bases, with 10 bases lying between them. The CDR3 totals 14 residues. CDR3 nucleotide sequence: TGTGCCAGCTCACCGGAGTTGATGACAGATACGCAGTATTTT. This codes for CASSPELMTDTQYF.

Notes on this clone: Mismatch with germline at one junction end may stem from a read error. The V call is TRBV30, the J call TRBJ1-1, with 9 bases matching TRBD1. The CDR3 length is 14 residues. Per germline, CDR1 GTSNPN and CDR2 SVGIG (reference sequence). In DNA, the CDR3 is TGTGCCTGGAAAAGGGGGACAGGGAACATTGAAGCTTTCTTT. This codes for CAWKRGTGNIEAFF.

The J gene is TRBJ2-7, the V gene TRBV6-5, with 12 bases fitting TRBD2. CDR3 length equals 15 residues. Losses at the gene ends were 4 bases for V and 1 base for J; bases not matched to a gene: 2. Germline V gives CDR1 MNHEY, CDR2 SVGAGI. CDR3 amino acids: CASSWGLAGSYEQYF. CDR3 nucleotide sequence: TGTGCCAGCAGTTGGGGACTAGCGGGTTCCTACGAGCAGTACTTC.